This TCR beta chain is from a study of T cells in Graves' hyperthyroidism and ophthalmopathy. Findings and limits, study-wide: A model using 13 V-J features told ophthalmopathy apart from stable hyperthyroidism.

This CDR3 is 13 amino acids long. Germline V gives CDR1 MNHEY, CDR2 SVGEGT. Trimming removed 5 bases from V and 6 bases from J, with 13 bases in between. A NOSPECS grade of at least 4, a Clinical Activity Score of at least 3 and duration under 3 months were recorded in ophthalmopathy patients. Regions amplified from RNA transcripts were the TCR beta CDR3 regions. RT-PCR in the first round (using the HTBI primer set) targeted the TCR CDR3. Each CDR3 protein gets one entry after TCRdb re-called the multiplex PCR reads with MiXCR. The table records approximately 600,000 distinct CDR3 sequences, about 20% of them present only once. This clonotype has only a few counts. Its antigen is unidentified.

The clonotype was recovered from a man aged 25 to 45 with Graves' ophthalmopathy. The sample taken for sequencing was blood. This chain links TRBV6-2 or TRBV6-3 with TRBJ1-2; D possibly corresponds to TRBD1 (6 bases). CDR3 bases: TGTGCCAGCAGTACGGACAGAAACGATGGCTACACCTTC. It specifies CASSTDRNDGYTF.